This T cell receptor (beta chain) was captured by sequencing in a study of low-dose radiotherapy and immunotherapy resistance in tumors. About the study: Fractions of 0.5 Gy went to Cohort 1 every 2 weeks, totaling 6.5 Gy.

The CDR3 consists of 13 residues. The germline gives CDR1 LNHDA, CDR2 SQIVND (reference sequence). V lost 6 bases to trimming and J lost 7 bases, with 13 bases between them. cDNA synthesis used a TRAV/TRBV-specific primer set for both chains. It was with a constant-region primer and a V-primer adapter that TCRs were amplified over roughly 19 PCR cycles. MiXCR was run by TCRdb on the reads, yielding one entry per CDR3 protein. The data contain 65,000 to 95,000 distinct CDR3 sequences, around a sixth of them singletons. This clonotype has ten or more counts. This sample's time point: after trial treatment. The sample's treatment: LDRT plus nivolumab, ipilimumab, low-dose cyclophosphamide and aspirin (RACIN trial). In the RACIN dose-escalation trial, donors got nivolumab plus ipilimumab with aspirin, cyclophosphamide and radiotherapy.

This chain uses TRBV19 with TRBJ1-5; TRBD1 is a possible D gene (6 bases). This clonotype was sampled from a male donor with prostate cancer. The sequencing used PBMCs, collected after low-dose radiotherapy plus immunotherapy. The CDR3 region has the DNA TGTGCCAGTAGCGACGAGGGGGACCAGCCCCAGCATTTT. It is translated as CASSDEGDQPQHF.